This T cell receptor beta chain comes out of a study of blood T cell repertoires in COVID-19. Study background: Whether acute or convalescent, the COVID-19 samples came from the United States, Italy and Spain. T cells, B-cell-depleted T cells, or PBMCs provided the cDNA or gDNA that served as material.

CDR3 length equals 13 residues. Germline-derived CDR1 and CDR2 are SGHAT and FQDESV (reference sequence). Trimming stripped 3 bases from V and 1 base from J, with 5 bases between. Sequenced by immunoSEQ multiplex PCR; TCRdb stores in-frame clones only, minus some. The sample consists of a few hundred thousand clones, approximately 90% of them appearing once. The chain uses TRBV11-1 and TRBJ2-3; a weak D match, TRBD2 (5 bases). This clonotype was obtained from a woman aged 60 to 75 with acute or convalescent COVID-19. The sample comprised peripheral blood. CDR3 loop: CASSLRGTDTQYF. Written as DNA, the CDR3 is TGTGCCAGCAGCTTGAGGGGCACAGATACGCAGTATTTT.